This T cell receptor beta chain was recovered during a study of T cell repertoires in cytomegalovirus infection. Study context: The public TCR beta signatures pointed to both CMV infection and matching HLA type.

One entry per CDR3 protein, called by TCRdb with MiXCR from the reads. The data show some 600,000 distinct CDR3 sequences, with roughly 26% seen just once and 7% to 9% held by the top ten. Regarding this clonotype: Its antigen is currently unknown.

This CDR3 is 15 amino acids long. CDR1 is MNHEY and CDR2 is SMNVEV in the germline V gene (reference sequence). The V gene lost 8 bases and the J gene lost 6 bases, with 22 bases spanning the gap. Study findings and constraints: Dominating the ex vivo response were TCR beta clonotypes that were CMV-specific and HLA-C-restricted. Carriers of CMV plus the relevant HLA were identified by cumulative public TCR beta family frequency.

Sequencing input: CD8+ T cells from PBMCs. The chain has TRBV27 and TRBJ2-5, with D possibly matching TRBD1 (5 bases). The receptor comes from a human donor in good health (CMV status not recorded). Some clones in this sample may be carry-over from other donors' samples. The chain's CDR3 is CASGHRSPRGKTQYF. For the CDR3, the DNA is TGTGCCAGCGGACACCGCTCCCCTCGCGGAAAGACCCAGTACTTC.